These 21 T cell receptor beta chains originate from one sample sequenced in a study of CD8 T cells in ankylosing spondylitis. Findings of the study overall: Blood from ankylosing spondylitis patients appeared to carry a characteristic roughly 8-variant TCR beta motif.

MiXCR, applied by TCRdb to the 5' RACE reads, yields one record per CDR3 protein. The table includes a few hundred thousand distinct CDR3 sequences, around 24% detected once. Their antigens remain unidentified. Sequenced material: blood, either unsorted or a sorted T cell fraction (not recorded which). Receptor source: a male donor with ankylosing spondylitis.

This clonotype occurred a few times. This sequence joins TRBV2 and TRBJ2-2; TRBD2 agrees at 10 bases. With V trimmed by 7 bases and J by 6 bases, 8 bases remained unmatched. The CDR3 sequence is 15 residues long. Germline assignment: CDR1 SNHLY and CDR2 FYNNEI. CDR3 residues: CASKPLAGVAGELFF. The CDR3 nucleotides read TGTGCCAGCAAACCGCTAGCGGGAGTTGCCGGGGAGCTGTTTTTT.

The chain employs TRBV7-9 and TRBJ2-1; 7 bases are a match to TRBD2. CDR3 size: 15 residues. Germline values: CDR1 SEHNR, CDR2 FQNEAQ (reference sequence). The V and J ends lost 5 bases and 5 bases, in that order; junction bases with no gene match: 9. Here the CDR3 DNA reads TGTGCCAGCAGCCGAGTGCCTAGCGGCCACAATGAGCAGTTCTTC. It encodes CASSRVPSGHNEQFF.

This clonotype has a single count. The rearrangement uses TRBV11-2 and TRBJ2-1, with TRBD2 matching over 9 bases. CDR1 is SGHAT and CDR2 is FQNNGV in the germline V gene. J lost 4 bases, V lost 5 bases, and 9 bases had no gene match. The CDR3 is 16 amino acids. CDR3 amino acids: CASSRLAALNYNEQFF. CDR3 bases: TGTGCCAGCAGCCGACTAGCGGCACTAAATTACAATGAGCAGTTCTTC.

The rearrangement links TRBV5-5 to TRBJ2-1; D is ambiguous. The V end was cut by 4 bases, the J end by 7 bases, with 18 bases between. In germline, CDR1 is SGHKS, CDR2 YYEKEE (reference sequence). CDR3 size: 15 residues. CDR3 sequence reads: CASSLDMPRINEQFF. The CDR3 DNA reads TGTGCCAGCAGCCTCGACATGCCGCGGATAAATGAGCAGTTCTTC.

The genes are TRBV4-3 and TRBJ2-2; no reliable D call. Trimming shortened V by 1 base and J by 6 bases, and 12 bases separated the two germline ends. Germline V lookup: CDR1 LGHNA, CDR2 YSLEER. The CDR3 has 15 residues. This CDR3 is CASSQVLSVSGELFF. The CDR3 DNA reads TGCGCCAGCAGCCAAGTTCTTTCGGTGTCCGGGGAGCTGTTTTTT.

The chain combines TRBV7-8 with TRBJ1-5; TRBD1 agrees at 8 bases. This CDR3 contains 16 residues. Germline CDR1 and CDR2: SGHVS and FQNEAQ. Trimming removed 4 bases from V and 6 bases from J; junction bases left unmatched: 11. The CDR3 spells CASSSRAGQGRQPQHF. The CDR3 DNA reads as TGTGCCAGCAGCTCCCGGGCCGGACAGGGCCGTCAGCCCCAGCATTTT.

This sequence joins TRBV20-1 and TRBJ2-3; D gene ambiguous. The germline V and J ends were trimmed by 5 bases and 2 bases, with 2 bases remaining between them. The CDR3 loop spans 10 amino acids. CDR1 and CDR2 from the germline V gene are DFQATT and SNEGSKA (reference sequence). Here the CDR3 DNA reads TGCAGTGCTGTCACAGATACGCAGTATTTT. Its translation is CSAVTDTQYF.

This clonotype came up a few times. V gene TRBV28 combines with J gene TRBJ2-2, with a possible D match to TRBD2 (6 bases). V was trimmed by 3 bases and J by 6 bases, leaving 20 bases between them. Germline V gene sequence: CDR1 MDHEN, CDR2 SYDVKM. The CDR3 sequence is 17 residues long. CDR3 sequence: CASSFPGGRDFPGELFF. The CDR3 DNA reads TGTGCCAGCAGTTTTCCTGGCGGGCGGGATTTCCCCGGGGAGCTGTTTTTT.

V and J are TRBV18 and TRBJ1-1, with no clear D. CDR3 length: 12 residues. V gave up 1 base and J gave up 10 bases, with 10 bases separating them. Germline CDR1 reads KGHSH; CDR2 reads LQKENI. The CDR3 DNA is TGTGCCAGCTCACCACTGACCGCTGGAGCTTTCTTT. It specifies CASSPLTAGAFF.

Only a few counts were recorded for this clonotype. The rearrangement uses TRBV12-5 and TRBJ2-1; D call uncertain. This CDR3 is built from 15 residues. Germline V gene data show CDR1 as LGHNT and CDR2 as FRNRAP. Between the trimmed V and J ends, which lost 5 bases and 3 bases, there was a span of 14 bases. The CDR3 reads CASGLPGPFYNEQFF. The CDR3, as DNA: TGTGCTAGTGGTCTCCCCGGTCCTTTCTACAATGAGCAGTTCTTC.

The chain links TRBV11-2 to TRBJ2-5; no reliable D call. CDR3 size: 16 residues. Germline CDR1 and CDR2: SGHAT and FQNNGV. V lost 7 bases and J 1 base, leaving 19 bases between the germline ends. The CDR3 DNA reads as TGTGCCAGCACCCTGGGTGGTGCCCGTCTCCAAGAGACCCAGTACTTC. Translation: CASTLGGARLQETQYF.

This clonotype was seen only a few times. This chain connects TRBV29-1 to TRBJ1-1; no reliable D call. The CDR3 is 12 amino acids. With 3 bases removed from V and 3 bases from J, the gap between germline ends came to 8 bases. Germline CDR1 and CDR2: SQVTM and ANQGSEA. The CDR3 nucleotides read TGCAGCGTTGATGAGGGTTACACTGAAGCTTTCTTT. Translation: CSVDEGYTEAFF.

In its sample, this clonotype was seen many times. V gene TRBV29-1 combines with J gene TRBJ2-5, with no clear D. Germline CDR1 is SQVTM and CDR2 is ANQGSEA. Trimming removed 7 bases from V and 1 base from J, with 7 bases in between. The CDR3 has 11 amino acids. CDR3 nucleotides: TGCAGCGCCGAGACCCAAGAGACCCAGTACTTC. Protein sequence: CSAETQETQYF.

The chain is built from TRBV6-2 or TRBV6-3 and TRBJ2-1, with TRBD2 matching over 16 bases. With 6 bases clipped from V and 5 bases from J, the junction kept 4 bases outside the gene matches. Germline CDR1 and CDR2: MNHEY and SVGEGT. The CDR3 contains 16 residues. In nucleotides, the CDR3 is TGTGCCAGCAGACCCGGGACTAGCGGGAGGGACAATGAGCAGTTCTTC. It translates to CASRPGTSGRDNEQFF.

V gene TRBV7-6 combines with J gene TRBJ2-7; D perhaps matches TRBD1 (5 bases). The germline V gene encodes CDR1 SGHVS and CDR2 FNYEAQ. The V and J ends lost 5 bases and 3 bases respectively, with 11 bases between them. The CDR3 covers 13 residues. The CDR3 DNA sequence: TGTGCCAGCAGCCTGACGACAGACTACGAGCAGTACTTC. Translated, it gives CASSLTTDYEQYF.

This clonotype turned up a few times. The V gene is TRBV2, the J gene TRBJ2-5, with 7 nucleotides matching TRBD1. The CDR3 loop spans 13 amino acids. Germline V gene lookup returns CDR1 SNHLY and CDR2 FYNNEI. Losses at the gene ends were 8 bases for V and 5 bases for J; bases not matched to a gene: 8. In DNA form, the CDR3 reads TGTGCCAGCCAAGACAGGGATCGGGAGACCCAGTACTTC. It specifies CASQDRDRETQYF.

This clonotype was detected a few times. CDR3 coding DNA: TGCAGTGCGCGGCACTCGGATACGCAGTATTTT. It is translated as CSARHSDTQYF. The V call is TRBV20-1, the J call TRBJ2-3, with D hard to call. The CDR3 loop spans 11 amino acids. The germline V gene has CDR1 DFQATT and CDR2 SNEGSKA (reference sequence). V lost 6 bases to trimming and J lost 6 bases, with 10 bases between them.

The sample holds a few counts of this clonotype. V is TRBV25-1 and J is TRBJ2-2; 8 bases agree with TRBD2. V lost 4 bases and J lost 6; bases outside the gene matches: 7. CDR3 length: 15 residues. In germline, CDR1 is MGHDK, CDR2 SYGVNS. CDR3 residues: CASSASGGVPGELFF. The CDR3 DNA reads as TGTGCCAGCAGTGCAAGCGGGGGCGTCCCCGGGGAGCTGTTTTTT.

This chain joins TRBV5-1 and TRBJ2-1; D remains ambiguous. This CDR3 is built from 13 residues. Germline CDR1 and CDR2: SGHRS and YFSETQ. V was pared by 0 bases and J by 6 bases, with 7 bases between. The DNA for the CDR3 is TGCGCCAGCAGCTTGGTTGTCCCCAATGAGCAGTTCTTC. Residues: CASSLVVPNEQFF.

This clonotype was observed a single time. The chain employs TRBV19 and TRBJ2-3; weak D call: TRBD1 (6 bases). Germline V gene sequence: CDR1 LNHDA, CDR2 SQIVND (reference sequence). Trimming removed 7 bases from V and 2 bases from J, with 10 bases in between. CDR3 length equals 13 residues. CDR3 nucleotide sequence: TGTGCCAGTACCCGGACAGACACAGATACGCAGTATTTT. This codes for CASTRTDTDTQYF.

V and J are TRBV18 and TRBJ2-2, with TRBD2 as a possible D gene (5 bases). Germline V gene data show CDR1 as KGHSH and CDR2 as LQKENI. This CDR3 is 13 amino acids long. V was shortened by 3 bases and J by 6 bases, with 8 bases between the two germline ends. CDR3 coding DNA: TGTGCCAGCTCACCGGCGGGTGCCGGGGAGCTGTTTTTT. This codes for CASSPAGAGELFF.